This T cell receptor beta chain was retrieved from a study of blood T cell repertoires in COVID-19. Germline V gene sequence: CDR1 MGHDK, CDR2 SYGVNS. Trimming took 2 bases from V and 0 from J, leaving 10 bases between them. The CDR3 contains 15 residues. Measured with immunoSEQ multiplex PCR; TCRdb has only the in-frame clones, and not every one. Among nearly 95,000 clones listed, about 87% were seen once. This TCR derives from a human donor with acute or convalescent COVID-19. The donor label of this sample is uncertain. The chain recombines TRBV25-1 with TRBJ1-1; D uncertain. The source material was peripheral blood. The CDR3 DNA sequence: TGTGCCAGCAGTGAAAGACACTGGATGAACACTGAAGCTTTCTTT. It encodes CASSERHWMNTEAFF.